A single sample gave rise to the 30 T cell receptor beta chains below, sequenced in a study of blood T cell repertoires in COVID-19. Measured with immunoSEQ multiplex PCR; TCRdb has only the in-frame clones, and not every one. The table includes fewer than 80,000 clones, approximately 92% detected once. What was sequenced was peripheral blood. These receptors were taken from a human donor in a cohort sampled during active COVID-19.

In its sample, this clone was seen a few times. V and J are TRBV2 and TRBJ1-2, with a weak D call TRBD1 (5 bases). Germline CDR1 reads SNHLY; CDR2 reads FYNNEI. The V end was cut by 6 bases, the J end by 2 bases, with 13 bases between. The CDR3 extends over 14 amino acids. The CDR3 coding sequence is TGTGCCAGCAGAGAGCCGACAGCCAACTATGGCTACACCTTC. This gives the protein CASREPTANYGYTF.

The chain recombines TRBV19 with TRBJ2-2; no firm D call. V lost 2 bases and J 5 bases, leaving 9 bases between the germline ends. The CDR3 has 14 amino acids. Looked up from germline, CDR1 is LNHDA and CDR2 is SQIVND (reference sequence). In DNA, the CDR3 is TGTGCCAGTAGTATAAGCCTCGCGACCGGGGAGCTGTTTTTT. Translation gives CASSISLATGELFF.

The V call is TRBV28, the J call TRBJ1-4; maybe TRBD1 (5 bases). This CDR3 comprises 14 residues. The V end was cut by 5 bases, the J end by 8 bases, with 15 bases between. Germline lookup yields CDR1 MDHEN and CDR2 SYDVKM. CDR3 sequence reads: CASSQLQGGEKLFF. CDR3 coding DNA: TGTGCCAGCAGTCAACTTCAGGGAGGAGAAAAACTGTTTTTT.

A note on this clone: The junction differs from germline at one of its ends, possibly a read error. The chain employs TRBV30 and TRBJ1-5; 7 nucleotides match TRBD1. The CDR3 extends over 14 amino acids. Germline V lookup: CDR1 GTSNPN, CDR2 SVGIG (reference sequence). The CDR3 is CAWTPVGGNQPQHF. In nucleotides, the CDR3 is TGTGCCTGGACTCCGGTAGGGGGCAACCAGCCCCAGCATTTT.

The chain carries TRBV18 and TRBJ2-7, with 7 nucleotides matching TRBD1. This CDR3 has 14 residues. The germline CDR1 and CDR2 sequences are KGHSH and LQKENI. Losses at the gene ends were 4 bases for V and 4 bases for J; bases not matched to a gene: 7. The CDR3 loop is CASSQRQGPYEQYF. In DNA, the CDR3 is TGTGCCAGCTCACAAAGACAGGGCCCGTACGAGCAGTACTTC.

The chain has TRBV6-2 or TRBV6-3 and TRBJ2-1; 11 nucleotides line up with TRBD1. The CDR3 contains 16 residues. V trimming: 2 bases; J trimming: 7 bases; junction bases outside the gene matches: 7. CDR1 and CDR2 (germline): MNHEY, SVGEGT. The CDR3 region is CASSYLGQGARNEQFF. CDR3 bases: TGTGCCAGCAGTTACCTAGGACAGGGGGCGCGGAATGAGCAGTTCTTC.

V gene TRBV1 combines with J gene TRBJ1-1. TRBV1 is termed a pseudogene. The CDR3 sequence is 13 residues long. The CDR3 DNA is TGCACCAGCAGCCCGAGAGGGTGCACTGAAGCTTTCTTT. This encodes CTSSPRGCTEAFF.

The chain employs TRBV30 and TRBJ1-2; D remains unclear. This CDR3 has 15 residues. The V and J ends lost 1 base and 6 bases respectively, with 18 bases between them. CDR1 is GTSNPN and CDR2 is SVGIG in the germline V gene (reference sequence). This CDR3 reads CAWSEMGRSFHGYTF. DNA of the CDR3: TGTGCCTGGAGTGAAATGGGCAGAAGCTTCCATGGCTACACCTTC.

V usage is TRBV5-1 and J usage is TRBJ2-1; a possible D gene is TRBD1 (6 bases). V was shortened by 7 bases and J by 6 bases, with 14 bases between the two germline ends. There are 13 residues in the CDR3. From germline, CDR1 is SGHRS and CDR2 YFSETQ. The CDR3 coding sequence is TGCGCCAGCGAACAGGGTTATGGCAATGAGCAGTTCTTC. Translation gives CASEQGYGNEQFF.

This chain uses TRBV4-1 with TRBJ1-2, with TRBD1 identical over 9 bases. The ends lost 4 bases at V and 2 bases at J; junction bases unmatched: 14. The CDR3 contains 18 residues. From germline, CDR1 is MGHRA and CDR2 YSYEKL. CDR3 residues: CASSLLPPPGTGNYGYTF. The CDR3, as DNA: TGCGCCAGCAGCCTTCTACCCCCTCCCGGGACAGGGAACTATGGCTACACCTTC.

The V gene is TRBV9, the J gene TRBJ1-1, with D possibly being TRBD1 (5 bases). Germline V gene data show CDR1 as SGDLS and CDR2 as YYNGEE. The V end was cut by 0 bases, the J end by 1 base, with 10 bases between. CDR3 length equals 15 residues. DNA of the CDR3: TGTGCCAGCAGCGTAGCCACTGGGGCGAACACTGAAGCTTTCTTT. Encoded protein: CASSVATGANTEAFF.

This chain uses TRBV18 with TRBJ2-2; TRBD2 agrees at 10 bases. The germline V gene has CDR1 KGHSH and CDR2 LQKENI. V gave up 2 bases and J gave up 4 bases; unmatched junction bases: 4. This CDR3 spans 16 amino acids. The CDR3 DNA follows: TGTGCCAGCTCACCATCTAGCGGGAGAGGCACCGGGGAGCTGTTTTTT. This gives the protein CASSPSSGRGTGELFF.

Concerning this clone itself: Germline is not matched at one junction end, which may reflect a read error. The V call is TRBV6-4, the J call TRBJ1-1; TRBD1 might be the D (6 bases). The CDR3 covers 16 residues. CDR1 and CDR2 (germline): MRHNA, SNTAGT. The CDR3, as DNA: TGTGTCAGCAGGCAGGGGCCAAACCTCAGGGACACTGAAGCTTTCTTT. This encodes CVSRQGPNLRDTEAFF.

V is TRBV5-1 and J is TRBJ2-3; 8 positions match TRBD2. The CDR3 totals 14 residues. CDR1 and CDR2 (germline): SGHRS, YFSETQ. J gave up 1 base and V 4 bases, and 2 bases lay outside the gene matches. The CDR3 nucleotides are TGCGCCAGCAGCGAACTAGCGGGCACAGATACGCAGTATTTT. Protein product: CASSELAGTDTQYF.

The rearrangement uses TRBV5-1 and TRBJ2-3; 16 bases align to TRBD2. The germline gives CDR1 SGHRS, CDR2 YFSETQ. This CDR3 comprises 15 residues. With V trimmed by 4 bases and J by 6 bases, 2 bases remained unmatched. The CDR3 loop reads CASSQGLAGGDTQYF. CDR3 coding DNA: TGCGCCAGCAGCCAGGGACTAGCGGGAGGGGATACGCAGTATTTT.

The J gene is TRBJ1-2, the V gene TRBV3-1 (or the pseudogene TRBV3-2); 7 bases are a match to TRBD1. The germline gives CDR1 LGHDT, CDR2 YNNKEL (reference sequence). The ends lost 1 base at V and 7 bases at J; junction bases unmatched: 9. The CDR3 extends over 15 amino acids. CDR3 sequence (DNA): TGTGCCAGCAGCCAAGGGGACAGCGCCTACTCTGGCTACACCTTC. Translating gives CASSQGDSAYSGYTF.

The chain combines TRBV4-3 with TRBJ1-6, with 10 bases identical to TRBD1. The CDR3 sequence is 17 residues long. The ends lost 3 bases at V and 7 bases at J; junction bases unmatched: 9. Germline-derived CDR1 and CDR2 are LGHNA and YSLEER. The CDR3 nucleotides read TGCGCCAGCAGCCACACAGGAAAGGGACAGGGGAATTCACCCCTCCACTTT. Translating gives CASSHTGKGQGNSPLHF.

The chain is built from TRBV18 and TRBJ2-1; D possibly corresponds to TRBD1 (6 bases). This CDR3 has 15 residues. Trimming cost V 4 bases and J 5 bases, with 15 bases left between them. The germline CDR1 and CDR2 sequences are KGHSH and LQKENI. In nucleotides, the CDR3 is TGTGCCAGCTCACGACGGGACACCTTTAACAATGAGCAGTTCTTC. This translates into CASSRRDTFNNEQFF.

This chain links TRBV2 with TRBJ2-6; 10 bases agree with TRBD2. Germline V gives CDR1 SNHLY, CDR2 FYNNEI. V trimming: 5 bases; J trimming: 3 bases; junction bases outside the gene matches: 4. CDR3 length equals 16 residues. Here the CDR3 DNA reads TGTGCCAGCAGTCCTAGCGGGGGAGGTGGGGCCAACGTCCTGACTTTC. Translation: CASSPSGGGGANVLTF.

In DNA form, the CDR3 reads TGTGCCTGGGTGGTCGGGGGGATGTACGATGAGCAGTTCTTC. Protein: CAWVVGGMYDEQFF. V gene TRBV30 combines with J gene TRBJ2-1, with 7 bases matching TRBD2. The CDR3 loop spans 14 amino acids. Germline V CDR1 and CDR2: GTSNPN, SVGIG (reference sequence). J gave up 8 bases and V 5 bases, and 12 bases lay outside the gene matches.

The chain is built from TRBV4-1 and TRBJ2-2; 10 positions agree with TRBD1. Unmatched junction bases numbered 14, after V lost 2 bases and J lost 5 bases. The CDR3 length is 19 residues. In germline, CDR1 is MGHRA, CDR2 YSYEKL. CDR3 in amino acids: CASSQIGQTTGGLTGELFF. The CDR3 DNA follows: TGCGCCAGCAGCCAAATTGGGCAGACGACAGGGGGCTTAACCGGGGAGCTGTTTTTT.

J is TRBJ2-7 and V is TRBV9; the D gene is possibly TRBD1 (6 bases). The V end was cut by 2 bases, the J end by 2 bases, with 11 bases between. Germline-derived CDR1 and CDR2 are SGDLS and YYNGEE. This CDR3 comprises 14 residues. CDR3 protein: CASSVRQVPYEQYF. The CDR3 DNA follows: TGTGCCAGCAGCGTTAGACAGGTACCCTACGAGCAGTACTTC.

V usage is TRBV9 and J usage is TRBJ2-1; 13 bases line up with TRBD2. Trimming removed 2 bases from V and 7 bases from J; junction bases left unmatched: 9. Germline CDR1 reads SGDLS; CDR2 reads YYNGEE. The CDR3 contains 17 residues. CDR3 DNA sequence: TGTGCCAGCAGCGTGAGGACTAGCGGGAGTCAATTTAATGAGCAGTTCTTC. This encodes CASSVRTSGSQFNEQFF.

The chain links TRBV19 to TRBJ1-1; 7 bases are shared with TRBD1. This CDR3 spans 13 amino acids. Germline-derived CDR1 and CDR2 are LNHDA and SQIVND (reference sequence). The V gene end was trimmed by 8 bases and the J gene end by 3 bases; junction bases not matched to a gene: 6. The CDR3 coding sequence is TGTGCCAGTGTCTGGGACAGAGACACTGAAGCTTTCTTT. Translation: CASVWDRDTEAFF. The variable domain in full, with the rest retrieved from reference TRBV19 and TRBJ1-1, is DGGITQSPKYLFRKEGQNVTLSCEQNLNHDAMYWYRQDPGQGLRLIYYSQIVNDFQKGDIAEGYSVSREKKESFPLTVTSAQKNPTAFYLCASVWDRDTEAFFGQGTRLTVV.

This chain connects TRBV12-3 or TRBV12-4 to TRBJ2-7; D is unclear. The V gene lost 3 bases and the J gene lost 5 bases, with 11 bases spanning the gap. The CDR3 has 13 residues. CDR3 bases: TGTGCCAGCAGTTTCAGTGTGAACGACGAGCAGTACTTC. This sequence encodes CASSFSVNDEQYF.

This clone showed up just once. This chain joins TRBV19 and TRBJ2-5; a weak D match, TRBD2 (7 bases). The V gene lost 3 bases and the J gene lost 4 bases, with 18 bases spanning the gap. The CDR3 runs 16 residues. CDR1 and CDR2 (germline): LNHDA, SQIVND (reference sequence). The CDR3 reads CASSILGRGGSETQYF. The CDR3 DNA follows: TGTGCCAGTAGTATCCTCGGCAGGGGAGGGTCAGAGACCCAGTACTTC.

The count of this clone is one. V and J are TRBV5-1 and TRBJ2-7; TRBD2 aligns across 10 bases. CDR3 length: 17 amino acids. Germline CDR1 SGHRS, CDR2 YFSETQ. Trimming cost V 3 bases and J 0 bases; bases outside gene matches: 9. The CDR3 here is CASSWASGGSSSYEQYF. The CDR3 DNA sequence: TGCGCCAGCAGCTGGGCTAGCGGGGGCTCAAGCTCCTACGAGCAGTACTTC.

This chain's CDR3 is CASSQASGTSGRGFSDTQYF. The CDR3 DNA reads TGCGCCAGCAGCCAAGCTTCCGGGACTAGCGGGAGAGGTTTTTCAGATACGCAGTATTTT. This sequence joins TRBV4-1 and TRBJ2-3; 14 nucleotides agree with TRBD2. Germline CDR1 reads MGHRA; CDR2 reads YSYEKL. This CDR3 is built from 20 residues. V shed 1 base and J 4 bases; nucleotides not matched to a gene: 13.

The chain couples TRBV30 to TRBJ2-7, with 10 bases identical to TRBD1. Germline lookup yields CDR1 GTSNPN and CDR2 SVGIG (reference sequence). This CDR3 has 15 amino acids. Germline trimming cut 7 bases from V and 2 bases from J; bases unmatched to any gene: 11. DNA for the CDR3: TGTGCCTCCAGCAGAGGACAGGGGGGAGCCTACGAGCAGTACTTC. Protein product: CASSRGQGGAYEQYF.

The chain uses TRBV7-9 and TRBJ2-1; perhaps TRBD2 as D (5 bases). V lost 2 bases, J lost 6 bases, and 14 bases lay in between. Germline-derived CDR1 and CDR2 are SEHNR and FQNEAQ (reference sequence). CDR3 length: 15 residues. CDR3 sequence (DNA): TGTGCCAGCAGCTTAAGCGGCACCGGTGGCAATGAGCAGTTCTTC. Translating gives CASSLSGTGGNEQFF.